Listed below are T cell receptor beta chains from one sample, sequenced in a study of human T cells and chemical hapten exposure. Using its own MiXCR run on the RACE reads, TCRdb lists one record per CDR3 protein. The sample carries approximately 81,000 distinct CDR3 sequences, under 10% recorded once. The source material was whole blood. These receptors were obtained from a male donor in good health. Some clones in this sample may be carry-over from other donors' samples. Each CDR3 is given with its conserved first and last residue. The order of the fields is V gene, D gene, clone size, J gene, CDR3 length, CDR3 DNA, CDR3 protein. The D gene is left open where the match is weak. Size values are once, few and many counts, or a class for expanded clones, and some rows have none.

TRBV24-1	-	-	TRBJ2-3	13	TGTGCCACCAGTGATAGGGAGACAGATACGCAGTATTTT	CATSDRETDTQYF
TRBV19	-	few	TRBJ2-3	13	TGTGCCAGTAGTATAGCCCACCGGCGGACGCAGTATTTT	CASSIAHRRTQYF
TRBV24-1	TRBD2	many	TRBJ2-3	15	TGTGCCACCAGTTCTAGCGGGAGAGCTACAGATACGCAGTATTTT	CATSSSGRATDTQYF
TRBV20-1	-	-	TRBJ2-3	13	TGCAGTGCTACGCAAACTAGCACAGATACGCAGTATTTT	CSATQTSTDTQYF
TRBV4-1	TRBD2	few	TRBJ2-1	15	TGCGCCAGCAGCCAACCGTTGCTAGCGGGTAGGGGGCAGTTCTTC	CASSQPLLAGRGQFF
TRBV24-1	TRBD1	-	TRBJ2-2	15	TGTGCCACCAGTGATGGGACAGAGTACACCGGGGAGCTGTTTTTT	CATSDGTEYTGELFF
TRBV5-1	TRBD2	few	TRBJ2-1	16	TGCGCCAGCAGCTTGGATCGGACTAGCGGGAGTAATGAGCAGTTCTTC	CASSLDRTSGSNEQFF
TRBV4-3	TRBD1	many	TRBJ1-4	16	TGCGCCAGCAGCCAAGATACGGGGACAGCGAGTGAAAAACTGTTTTTT	CASSQDTGTASEKLFF
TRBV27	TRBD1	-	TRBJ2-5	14	TGTGCCAGCAGTTTGTCCTGGACAGGGGAGACCCAGTACTTC	CASSLSWTGETQYF
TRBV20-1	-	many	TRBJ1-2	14	TGCAGTGCTAGGCGCCTGGGGCAGGCCGGTGGCTACACCTTC	CSARRLGQAGGYTF
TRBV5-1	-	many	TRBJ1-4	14	TGCGCCAGCAGCGAAGGACAGAGCAATGAAAAACTGTTTTTT	CASSEGQSNEKLFF
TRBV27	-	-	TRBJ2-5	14	TGTGCCAGCAGTTTTGCCAGGCCCGTGGGGACCCAGTACTTC	CASSFARPVGTQYF
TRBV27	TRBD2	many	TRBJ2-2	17	TGTGCCAGCAGTTTATTTGGTAGCGGGAGGGCCACCGGGGAGCTGTTTTTT	CASSLFGSGRATGELFF
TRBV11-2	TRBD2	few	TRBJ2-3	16	TGTGCCAGCAGCTTAGATCTAGCGGGGTACACAGATACGCAGTATTTT	CASSLDLAGYTDTQYF
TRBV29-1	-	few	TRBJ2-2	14	TGCAGCGTTGTGGGCTTACCGAACACCGGGGAGCTGTTTTTT	CSVVGLPNTGELFF
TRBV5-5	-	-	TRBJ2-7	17	TGTGCCAGCAGCTTGCGGGCAGGACAAATCAAAACCTACGAGCAGTACTTC	CASSLRAGQIKTYEQYF
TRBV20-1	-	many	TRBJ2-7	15	TGCAGTGCTAGAAACCGGGACCGCGGCTCCTACGAGCAGTACTTC	CSARNRDRGSYEQYF
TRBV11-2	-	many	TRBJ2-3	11	TGTGCCAGCAGCACCGTTGATACGCAGTATTTT	CASSTVDTQYF
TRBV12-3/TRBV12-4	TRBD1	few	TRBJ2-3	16	TGTGCCAGCAGTTTAGGACAGGGGGCGGAAACAGATACGCAGTATTTT	CASSLGQGAETDTQYF
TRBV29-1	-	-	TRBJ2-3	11	TGCAGCGCGGAGGGGGCTGATACGCAGTATTTT	CSAEGADTQYF
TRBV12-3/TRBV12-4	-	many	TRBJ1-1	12	TGTGCCAGCGCGGGCGGGGTCACTGAAGCTTTCTTT	CASAGGVTEAFF
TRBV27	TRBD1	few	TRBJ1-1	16	TGTGCCAGCAGTTACAGGGGAGTAGGGATGAACACTGAAGCTTTCTTT	CASSYRGVGMNTEAFF
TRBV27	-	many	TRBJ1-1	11	TGTGCCAGCAGAGGAGGGGCTCGGGCTTTCTTT	CASRGGARAFF
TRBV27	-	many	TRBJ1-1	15	TGTGCCAGCAGTTTATACCAGGGTATGAACACTGAAGCTTTCTTT	CASSLYQGMNTEAFF
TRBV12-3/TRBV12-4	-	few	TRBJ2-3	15	TGTGCCAGCAGTTTAGCCCGACACCTGAGAGATACGCAGTATTTT	CASSLARHLRDTQYF
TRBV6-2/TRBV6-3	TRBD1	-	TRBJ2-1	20	TGTGCCAGCAGTTACTCGATAGGATTGGGACAGGAATCCTCCTACAATGAGCAGTTCTTC	CASSYSIGLGQESSYNEQFF
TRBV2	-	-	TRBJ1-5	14	TGTGCCAGCAGTGATTTCCAAGGCAGTCAGCCCCAGCATTTT	CASSDFQGSQPQHF